The subject of this entry is one T cell receptor beta chain. Antigen: not known. This sample was taken from a study of cytomegalovirus exposure and HLA in healthy donors. PCR involved 60 Vbeta and 13 Jbeta primers. Assay used: immunoSEQ multiplex PCR; TCRdb lists only in-frame clones, some missing. Among approximately 100,000 clones, around 76% were seen once, and the ten largest hold 4%. Whole-study results and caveats: Most TCR sequences showed up rarely, but some public TCRs showed up in many donors. As a later analysis showed, a missense DCLRE1C variant was linked to trimming of TCR beta V- and J-genes.

The CDR3 loop spans 16 amino acids. Trimming removed 2 bases at V and 1 base at J, with 15 bases between. Per germline, CDR1 SGDLS and CDR2 YYNGEE. The sequence came from a woman aged 45-60 years in good health and CMV-seropositive. The V and J genes are TRBV9 and TRBJ2-5; D possibly corresponds to TRBD2 (6 bases). What was sequenced was PBMCs. CDR3 in amino acids: CASSVDGSGTQETQYF. CDR3 DNA: TGTGCCAGCAGCGTGGATGGTAGCGGAACCCAAGAGACCCAGTACTTC.